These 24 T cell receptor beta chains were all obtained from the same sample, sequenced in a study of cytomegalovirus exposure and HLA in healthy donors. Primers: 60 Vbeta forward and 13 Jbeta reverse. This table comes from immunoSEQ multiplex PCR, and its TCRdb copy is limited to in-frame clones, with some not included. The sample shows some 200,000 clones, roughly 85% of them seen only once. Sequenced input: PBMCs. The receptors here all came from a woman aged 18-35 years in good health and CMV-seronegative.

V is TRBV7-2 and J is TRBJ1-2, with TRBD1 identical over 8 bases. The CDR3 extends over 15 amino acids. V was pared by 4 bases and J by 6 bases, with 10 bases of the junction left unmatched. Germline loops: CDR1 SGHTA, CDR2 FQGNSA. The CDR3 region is CASSSDRGLGNGYTF. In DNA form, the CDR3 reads TGTGCCAGCAGCTCCGACAGGGGCTTAGGAAATGGCTACACCTTC.

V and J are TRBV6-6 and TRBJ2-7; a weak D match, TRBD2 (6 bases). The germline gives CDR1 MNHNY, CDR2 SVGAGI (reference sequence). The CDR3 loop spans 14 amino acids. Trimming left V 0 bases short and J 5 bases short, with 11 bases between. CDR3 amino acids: CASSYSNGGNEQYF. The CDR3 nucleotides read TGTGCCAGCAGTTACTCTAATGGGGGGAACGAGCAGTACTTC.

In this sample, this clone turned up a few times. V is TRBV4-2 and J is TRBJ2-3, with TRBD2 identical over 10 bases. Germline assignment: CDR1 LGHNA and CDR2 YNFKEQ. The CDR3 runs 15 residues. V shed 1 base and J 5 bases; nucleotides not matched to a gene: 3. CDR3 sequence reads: CASSQALAGRDTQYF. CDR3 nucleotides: TGTGCCAGCAGCCAAGCACTAGCGGGGAGAGATACGCAGTATTTT.

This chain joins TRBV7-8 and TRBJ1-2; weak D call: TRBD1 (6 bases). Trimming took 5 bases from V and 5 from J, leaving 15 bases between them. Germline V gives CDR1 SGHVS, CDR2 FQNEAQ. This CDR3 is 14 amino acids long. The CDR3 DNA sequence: TGTGCCAGCAGCCGGTCAGGGGAGGGGTATGGCTACACCTTC. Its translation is CASSRSGEGYGYTF.

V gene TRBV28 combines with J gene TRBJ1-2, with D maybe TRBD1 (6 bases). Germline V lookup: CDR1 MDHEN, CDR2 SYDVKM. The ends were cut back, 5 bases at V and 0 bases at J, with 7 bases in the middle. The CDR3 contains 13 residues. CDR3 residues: CASSTGSNYGYTF. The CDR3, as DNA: TGTGCCAGCAGTACAGGGTCTAACTATGGCTACACCTTC.

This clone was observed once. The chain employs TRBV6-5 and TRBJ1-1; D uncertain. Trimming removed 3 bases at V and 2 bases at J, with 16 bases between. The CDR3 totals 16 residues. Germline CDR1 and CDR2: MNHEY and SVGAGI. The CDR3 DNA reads TGTGCCAGCAGTTATTTAACGGGATCGGGTAACACTGAAGCTTTCTTT. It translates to CASSYLTGSGNTEAFF.

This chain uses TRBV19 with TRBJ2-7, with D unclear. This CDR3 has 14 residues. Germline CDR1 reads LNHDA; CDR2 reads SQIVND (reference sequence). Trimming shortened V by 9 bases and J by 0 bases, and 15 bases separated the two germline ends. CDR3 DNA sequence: TGTGCCAGCCAACTCTCAAGTTCCTCCTACGAGCAGTACTTC. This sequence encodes CASQLSSSSYEQYF. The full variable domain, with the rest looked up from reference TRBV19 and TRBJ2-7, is DGGITQSPKYLFRKEGQNVTLSCEQNLNHDAMYWYRQDPGQGLRLIYYSQIVNDFQKGDIAEGYSVSREKKESFPLTVTSAQKNPTAFYLCASQLSSSSYEQYFGPGTRLTVT.

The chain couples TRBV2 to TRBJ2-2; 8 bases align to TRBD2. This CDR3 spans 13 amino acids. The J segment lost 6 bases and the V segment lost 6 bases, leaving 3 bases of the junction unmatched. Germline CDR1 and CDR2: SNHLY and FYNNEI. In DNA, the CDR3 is TGTGCCAGCAGGGGACTAGGGCCCGGGGAGCTGTTTTTT. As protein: CASRGLGPGELFF. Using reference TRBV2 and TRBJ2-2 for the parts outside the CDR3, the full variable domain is EPEVTQTPSHQVTQMGQEVILRCVPISNHLYFYWYRQILGQKVEFLVSFYNNEISEKSEIFDDQFSVERPDGSNFTLKIRSTKLEDSAMYFCASRGLGPGELFFGEGSRLTVL.

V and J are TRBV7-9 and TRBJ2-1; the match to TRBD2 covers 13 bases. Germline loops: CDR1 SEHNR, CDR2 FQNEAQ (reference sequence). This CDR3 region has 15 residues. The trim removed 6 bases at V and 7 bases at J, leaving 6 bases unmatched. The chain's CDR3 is CASRPGLAGENEQFF. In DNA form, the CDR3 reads TGTGCCAGCAGGCCTGGACTAGCGGGAGAGAATGAGCAGTTCTTC. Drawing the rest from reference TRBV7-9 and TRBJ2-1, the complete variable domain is DTGVSQNPRHKITKRGQNVTFRCDPISEHNRLYWYRQTLGQGPEFLTYFQNEAQLEKSRLLSDRFSAERPKGSFSTLEIQRTEQGDSAMYLCASRPGLAGENEQFFGPGTRLTVL.

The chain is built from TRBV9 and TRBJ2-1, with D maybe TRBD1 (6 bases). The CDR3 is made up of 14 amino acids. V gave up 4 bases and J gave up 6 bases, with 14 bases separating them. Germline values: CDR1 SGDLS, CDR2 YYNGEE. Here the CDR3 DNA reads TGTGCCAGCAGCATCCCCAGAGGGGGCAATGAGCAGTTCTTC. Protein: CASSIPRGGNEQFF. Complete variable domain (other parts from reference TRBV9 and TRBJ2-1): DSGVTQTPKHLITATGQRVTLRCSPRSGDLSVYWYQQSLDQGLQFLIQYYNGEERAKGNILERFSAQQFPDLHSELNLSSLELGDSALYFCASSIPRGGNEQFFGPGTRLTVL.

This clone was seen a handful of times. The CDR3 DNA is TGTGCCAGCAGCTTCCGGACAGGGCGGGATGAGCAGTTCTTC. Translation gives CASSFRTGRDEQFF. J is TRBJ2-1 and V is TRBV5-6; TRBD1 matches 8 bases. V lost 2 bases to trimming and J lost 8 bases; unmatched junction nucleotides: 6. CDR1 and CDR2 from the germline V gene are SGHDT and YYEEEE. CDR3 length: 14 residues.

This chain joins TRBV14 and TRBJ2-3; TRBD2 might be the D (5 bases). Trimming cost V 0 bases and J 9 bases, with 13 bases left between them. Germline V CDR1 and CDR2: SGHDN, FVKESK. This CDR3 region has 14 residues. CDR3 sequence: CASSQDWKSGTQYF. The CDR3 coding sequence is TGTGCCAGCAGCCAAGATTGGAAAAGCGGCACGCAGTATTTT.

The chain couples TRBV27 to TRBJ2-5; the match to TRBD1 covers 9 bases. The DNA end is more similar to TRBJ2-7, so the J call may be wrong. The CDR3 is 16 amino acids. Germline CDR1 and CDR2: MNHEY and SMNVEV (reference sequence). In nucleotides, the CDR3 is TGTGCCAGCAGGCCCGGGTGGGGACAGGGAAATAGCGAGCAGTACTTC. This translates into CASRPGWGQGNSEQYF.

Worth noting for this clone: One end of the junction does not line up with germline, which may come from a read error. The CDR3 reads CSSSLGPGQGKNIQYF. The DNA for the CDR3 is TGTTCCAGCAGCTTAGGCCCCGGACAGGGTAAAAACATTCAGTACTTC. The V and J genes are TRBV7-9 and TRBJ2-4; the match to TRBD1 covers 8 bases. The germline CDR1 and CDR2 sequences are SEHNR and FQNEAQ (reference sequence). This CDR3 has 16 amino acids.

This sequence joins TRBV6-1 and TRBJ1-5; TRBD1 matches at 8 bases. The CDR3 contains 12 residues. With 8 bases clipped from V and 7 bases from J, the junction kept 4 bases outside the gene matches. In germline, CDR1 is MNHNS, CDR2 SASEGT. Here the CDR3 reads CASQGAWQPQHF. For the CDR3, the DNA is TGTGCCAGCCAGGGGGCCTGGCAGCCCCAGCATTTT.

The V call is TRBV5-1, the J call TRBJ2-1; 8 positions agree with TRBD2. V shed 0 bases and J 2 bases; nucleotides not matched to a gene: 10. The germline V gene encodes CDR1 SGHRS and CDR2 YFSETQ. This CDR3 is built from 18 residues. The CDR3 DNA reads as TGCGCCAGCAGCTTGGCCGGGAGCGGGAGTAGCGCCTACAATGAGCAGTTCTTC. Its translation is CASSLAGSGSSAYNEQFF.

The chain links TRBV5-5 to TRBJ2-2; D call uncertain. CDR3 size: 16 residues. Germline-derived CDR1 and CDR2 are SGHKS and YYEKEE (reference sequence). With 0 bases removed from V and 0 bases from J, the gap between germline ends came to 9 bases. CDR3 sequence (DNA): TGTGCCAGCAGCTTGGAGGTAGCAGCGAACACCGGGGAGCTGTTTTTT. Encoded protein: CASSLEVAANTGELFF.

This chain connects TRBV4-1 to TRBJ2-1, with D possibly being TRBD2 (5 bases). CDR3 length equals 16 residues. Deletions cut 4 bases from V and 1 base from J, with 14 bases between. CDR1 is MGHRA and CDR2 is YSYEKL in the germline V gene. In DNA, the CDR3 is TGCGCCAGCAGCCGAGCAACTAGAGGTTCCTACAATGAGCAGTTCTTC. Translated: CASSRATRGSYNEQFF.

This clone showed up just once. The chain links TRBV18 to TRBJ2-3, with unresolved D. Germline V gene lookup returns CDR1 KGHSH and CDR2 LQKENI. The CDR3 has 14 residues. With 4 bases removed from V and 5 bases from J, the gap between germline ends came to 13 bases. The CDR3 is CASSHYGSGDTQYF. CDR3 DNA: TGTGCCAGCTCACACTATGGCTCTGGAGATACGCAGTATTTT.

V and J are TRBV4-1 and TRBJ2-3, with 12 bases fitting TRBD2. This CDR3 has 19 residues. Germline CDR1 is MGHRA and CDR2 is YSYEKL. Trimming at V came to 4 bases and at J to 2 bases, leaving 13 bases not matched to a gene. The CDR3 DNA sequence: TGCGCCAGCAGCCCCGAGGGAGGGGGGACTAGCGGGTTCACAGATACGCAGTATTTT. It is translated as CASSPEGGGTSGFTDTQYF.

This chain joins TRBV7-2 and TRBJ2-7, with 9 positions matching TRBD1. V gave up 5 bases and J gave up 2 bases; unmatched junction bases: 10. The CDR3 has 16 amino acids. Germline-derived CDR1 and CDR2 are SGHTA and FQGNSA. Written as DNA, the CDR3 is TGTGCCAGCAGCCCCAACGGGGACAGGGTAGCCTACGAGCAGTACTTC. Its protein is CASSPNGDRVAYEQYF.

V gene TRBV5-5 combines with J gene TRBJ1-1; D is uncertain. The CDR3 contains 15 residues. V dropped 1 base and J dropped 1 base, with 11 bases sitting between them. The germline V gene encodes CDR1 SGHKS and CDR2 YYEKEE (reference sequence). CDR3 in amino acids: CASSLKIAENTEAFF. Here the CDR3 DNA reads TGTGCCAGCAGCTTGAAGATAGCAGAGAACACTGAAGCTTTCTTT.

The CDR3 spells CASSLGRWANQETQYF. The CDR3 DNA is TGCGCCAGCAGCTTGGGTAGGTGGGCTAACCAAGAGACCCAGTACTTC. V and J are TRBV5-1 and TRBJ2-5; D is ambiguous. V lost 0 bases to trimming and J lost 0 bases, with 12 bases between them. The CDR3 loop spans 16 amino acids. Germline loops: CDR1 SGHRS, CDR2 YFSETQ. Filled out from reference TRBV5-1 and TRBJ2-5, the complete variable domain reads KAGVTQTPRYLIKTRGQQVTLSCSPISGHRSVSWYQQTPGQGLQFLFEYFSETQRNKGNFPGRFSGRQFSNSRSEMNVSTLELGDSALYLCASSLGRWANQETQYFGPGTRLLVL.

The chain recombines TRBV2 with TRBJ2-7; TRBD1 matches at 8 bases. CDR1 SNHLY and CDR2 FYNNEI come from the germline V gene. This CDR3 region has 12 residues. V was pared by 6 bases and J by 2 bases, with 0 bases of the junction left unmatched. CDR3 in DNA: TGTGCCAGCAGACAGGGGGCCTACGAGCAGTACTTC. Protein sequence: CASRQGAYEQYF. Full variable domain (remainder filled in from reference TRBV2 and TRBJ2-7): EPEVTQTPSHQVTQMGQEVILRCVPISNHLYFYWYRQILGQKVEFLVSFYNNEISEKSEIFDDQFSVERPDGSNFTLKIRSTKLEDSAMYFCASRQGAYEQYFGPGTRLTVT.